The rows below give T cell receptor beta chains drawn from one sample of a study of T cell responses to AZD1222 COVID-19 vaccine. TCRdb keeps only in-frame clones here, not all; method: immunoSEQ multiplex PCR. This table has over 45,000 clones, about 85% appearing once. The material was peripheral blood, obtained on day 0 of AZD1222 vaccination. The receptors originated from an adult in good health. Both conserved end residues are part of each CDR3. The order of the fields is V gene, J gene, D gene, clone size, CDR3 protein, CDR3 DNA. A D gene is named only where the DNA matches it firmly. Only some rows state a clone size, as once, few, many or a class for expanded clones.

>TRBV29-1|TRBJ1-3|.|.
CSVEVSAGSGNTIYF
TGCAGCGTTGAAGTCTCAGCGGGCTCTGGAAACACCATATATTTT
>TRBV10-2|TRBJ2-7|.|.
CASSETTGLTYEQYF
TGCGCCAGCAGTGAAACGACAGGATTGACCTACGAGCAGTACTTC
>TRBV6-1|TRBJ2-7|.|.
CASSEARSAEQYF
TGTGCCAGCAGTGAAGCGCGGTCGGCCGAGCAGTACTTC
>TRBV5-8|TRBJ1-5|.|.
CASSLRGYNQPQHF
TGTGCCAGCAGCCTCCGGGGGTACAATCAGCCCCAGCATTTT
>TRBV27|TRBJ2-7|TRBD2|.
CASTSTSGGTAYEQYF
TGTGCCAGCACCTCGACCAGCGGGGGAACAGCCTACGAGCAGTACTTC
>TRBV19|TRBJ1-1|TRBD1|once
CASSIVSRGLMNTEAFF
TGTGCCAGTAGTATAGTCTCCAGGGGGCTGATGAACACTGAAGCTTTCTTT
>TRBV30|TRBJ2-6|.|.
CAWSRDTLSGANVLTF
TGTGCCTGGAGTCGGGACACCCTCTCTGGGGCCAACGTCCTGACTTTC
>TRBV11-2|TRBJ2-7|TRBD1|.
CASSFAGGDEQYF
TGTGCCAGCAGCTTCGCAGGGGGCGACGAGCAGTACTTC
>TRBV5-4|TRBJ1-2|TRBD1|.
CASSPRDSGYTF
TGTGCCAGCAGCCCACGGGACAGTGGCTACACCTTC
>TRBV30|TRBJ2-3|TRBD2|.
CAWSFASGTPGTDTQYF
TGTGCCTGGAGTTTCGCGAGCGGGACCCCCGGGACAGATACGCAGTATTTT
>TRBV5-1|TRBJ1-3|.|few
CASSLDLGGNGNTIYF
TGCGCCAGCAGCTTGGATTTGGGGGGGAATGGAAACACCATATATTTT
>TRBV29-1|TRBJ1-1|.|.
CSASLGMNTEAFF
TGCAGCGCCAGTTTGGGGATGAACACTGAAGCTTTCTTT
>TRBV19|TRBJ2-2|.|once
CASTDTGELFF
TGTGCCAGTACCGACACCGGGGAGCTGTTTTTT
>TRBV28|TRBJ1-2|.|.
CASSAPFGASGRNGYTF
TGTGCCAGCAGTGCCCCGTTTGGCGCTTCAGGGAGGAATGGCTACACCTTC
>TRBV7-2|TRBJ1-1|.|.
CASSLEINTEAFF
TGTGCCAGCAGCTTAGAAATAAACACTGAAGCTTTCTTT
>TRBV24-1|TRBJ2-2|.|few
CATSDSGRDTGELFF
TGTGCCACCAGTGATTCGGGAAGAGACACCGGGGAGCTGTTTTTT
>TRBV7-9|TRBJ2-1|.|few
CASSLLFKGPMLYEQFF
TGTGCCAGCAGCTTGTTGTTTAAGGGGCCCATGTTGTATGAGCAGTTCTTC
>TRBV7-9|TRBJ2-7|.|.
CAGGTSSSYEQYF
TGTGCCGGGGGGACTTCCAGCTCCTACGAGCAGTACTTC
>TRBV5-5|TRBJ2-7|.|.
CASSLGTGGVHEQYF
TGTGCCAGCAGCTTGGGCACAGGGGGGGTCCACGAGCAGTACTTC
>TRBV7-9|TRBJ2-4|.|.
CASSLGDGNIQYF
TGTGCCAGCAGCCTAGGGGACGGGAACATTCAGTACTTC
>TRBV6-5|TRBJ2-7|.|.
CASSYGTYSYEQYF
TGTGCCAGCAGTTACGGGACGTATTCCTACGAGCAGTACTTC
>TRBV6-5|TRBJ1-1|.|.
CASRRDSLGAEAFF
TGTGCCAGCAGGCGCGACAGTCTAGGGGCTGAAGCTTTCTTT
>TRBV28|TRBJ1-4|TRBD1|.
CASSRGTGSEKLFF
TGTGCCAGCAGCCGCGGGACAGGGAGCGAAAAACTGTTTTTT
>TRBV5-1|TRBJ2-1|TRBD2|.
CASSPGLAGRNEQFF
TGCGCCAGCAGCCCGGGACTAGCGGGACGCAATGAGCAGTTCTTC
>TRBV19|TRBJ1-6|.|.
CASTMAPSSYNSPLHF
TGTGCCAGTACCATGGCCCCCAGCTCCTATAATTCACCCCTCCACTTT
>TRBV11-3|TRBJ2-2|.|.
CASSPGQTNTGELFF
TGTGCCAGCAGCCCGGGCCAGACGAACACCGGGGAGCTGTTTTTT
>TRBV19|TRBJ2-7|TRBD1|medium-sized
CASRQGIDEQYF
TGTGCCAGTAGACAGGGGATCGACGAGCAGTACTTC
>TRBV18|TRBJ1-2|.|.
CASSRSRDTGYTF
TGTGCCAGCTCACGATCCCGGGACACCGGCTACACCTTC
>TRBV19|TRBJ2-6|.|once
CASSEILRLTGANVLTF
TGTGCCAGTAGTGAAATCCTCAGGTTAACTGGGGCCAACGTCCTGACTTTC
>TRBV2|TRBJ1-6|.|once
CASSERSGFSPLHF
TGTGCCAGCAGTGAACGGAGTGGATTCTCACCCCTCCACTTT
>TRBV7-8|TRBJ1-2|.|.
CASSLLSGVGGYTF
TGTGCCAGCAGCTTATTATCAGGGGTGGGTGGCTACACCTTC